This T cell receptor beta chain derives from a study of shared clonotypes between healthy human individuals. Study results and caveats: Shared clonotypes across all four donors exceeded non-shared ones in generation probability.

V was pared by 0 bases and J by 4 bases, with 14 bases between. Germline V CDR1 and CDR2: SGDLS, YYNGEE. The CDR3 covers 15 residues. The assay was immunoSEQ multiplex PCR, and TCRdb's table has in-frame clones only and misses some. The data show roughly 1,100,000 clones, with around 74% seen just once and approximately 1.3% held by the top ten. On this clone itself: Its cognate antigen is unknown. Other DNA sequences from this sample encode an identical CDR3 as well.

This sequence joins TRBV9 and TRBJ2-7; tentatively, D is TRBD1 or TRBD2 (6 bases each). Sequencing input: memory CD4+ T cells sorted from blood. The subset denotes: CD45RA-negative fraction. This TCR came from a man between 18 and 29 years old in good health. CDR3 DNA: TGTGCCAGCAGCGTAGAATCCGGAGGGGGTTACGAGCAGTACTTC. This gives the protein CASSVESGGGYEQYF.